Listed below are T cell receptor beta chains from one sample, sequenced in a study of blood T cell repertoires in COVID-19. Assay: immunoSEQ multiplex PCR; the TCRdb copy retains only in-frame clones and omits some. The profile shows approximately 120,000 clones, approximately 80% of them singletons. The sample taken for sequencing was peripheral blood. These receptors were taken from a human donor in a cohort sampled during active COVID-19. The CDR3 runs from the conserved cysteine through the conserved F or W. A D gene is named only where the DNA matches it firmly. Some rows have no size entry. The others give once, few or many, or a class for an expanded clone.

d_gene: TRBD1
j_gene: TRBJ2-2
abundance: -
v_gene: TRBV27
CDR3aa: CASNRGRTGELFF
CDR3nt: TGTGCCAGTAACAGGGGTAGGACCGGGGAGCTGTTTTTT

d_gene: -
j_gene: TRBJ1-3
abundance: -
v_gene: TRBV18
CDR3aa: CASSPAQGISGNTIYF
CDR3nt: TGTGCCAGCTCACCAGCACAGGGCATCTCTGGAAACACCATATATTTT

d_gene: -
j_gene: TRBJ2-5
abundance: -
v_gene: TRBV28
CDR3aa: CASSDDRRETQYF
CDR3nt: TGTGCCAGCAGTGACGACAGAAGGGAGACCCAGTACTTC

d_gene: TRBD2
j_gene: TRBJ2-7
abundance: -
v_gene: TRBV5-1
CDR3aa: CASSLVSGGSTEQYF
CDR3nt: TGCGCCAGCAGCTTGGTTAGCGGGGGGTCAACCGAGCAGTACTTC

d_gene: -
j_gene: TRBJ2-7
abundance: -
v_gene: TRBV6-5
CDR3aa: CASNGQAGEQYF
CDR3nt: TGTGCCAGCAACGGGCAGGCGGGCGAGCAGTACTTC

d_gene: -
j_gene: TRBJ1-6
abundance: -
v_gene: TRBV6-5
CDR3aa: CASSWGVGVGNSPLHF
CDR3nt: TGTGCCAGCAGTTGGGGGGTGGGGGTGGGTAATTCACCCCTCCACTTT

d_gene: TRBD1
j_gene: TRBJ1-4
abundance: -
v_gene: TRBV28
CDR3aa: CASSSDRALNEKLFF
CDR3nt: TGTGCCAGCAGTTCCGACAGGGCCCTTAATGAAAAACTGTTTTTT

d_gene: -
j_gene: TRBJ1-5
abundance: -
v_gene: TRBV6-5
CDR3aa: CASTGLQGSNQPQHF
CDR3nt: TGTGCCAGCACCGGATTACAGGGAAGCAATCAGCCCCAGCATTTT

d_gene: TRBD1
j_gene: TRBJ1-5
abundance: -
v_gene: TRBV12-3/TRBV12-4
CDR3aa: CASQTGANQPQHF
CDR3nt: TGTGCCAGCCAGACAGGGGCAAATCAGCCCCAGCATTTT

d_gene: -
j_gene: TRBJ1-5
abundance: -
v_gene: TRBV19
CDR3aa: CASKTGYSNQPQHF
CDR3nt: TGTGCCAGTAAGACAGGTTATAGCAATCAGCCCCAGCATTTT

d_gene: -
j_gene: TRBJ1-2
abundance: few
v_gene: TRBV5-1
CDR3aa: CASCQNPGQPSSGNYGYTF
CDR3nt: TGCGCCAGTTGCCAGAATCCGGGACAACCCTCATCCGGAAACTATGGCTACACCTTC

d_gene: -
j_gene: TRBJ2-7
abundance: -
v_gene: TRBV10-3
CDR3aa: CAISQGFYEQYF
CDR3nt: TGTGCCATCAGTCAGGGGTTCTACGAGCAGTACTTC

d_gene: TRBD1
j_gene: TRBJ2-7
abundance: -
v_gene: TRBV5-1
CDR3aa: CASSLRTGGYEQYF
CDR3nt: TGCGCCAGCAGCCTAAGGACAGGGGGTTACGAGCAGTACTTC

d_gene: -
j_gene: TRBJ1-2
abundance: few
v_gene: TRBV12-3/TRBV12-4
CDR3aa: CASSPQVGYGYTF
CDR3nt: TGTGCCAGCAGTCCGCAGGTTGGTTATGGCTACACCTTC

d_gene: -
j_gene: TRBJ1-6
abundance: few
v_gene: TRBV19
CDR3aa: CASSTLVVDRKNSPLHF
CDR3nt: TGTGCCAGTAGTACCCTTGTAGTTGACAGAAAGAATTCACCCCTCCACTTT

d_gene: -
j_gene: TRBJ1-6
abundance: -
v_gene: TRBV5-4
CDR3aa: CASGQDNSPLHF
CDR3nt: TGTGCCAGCGGCCAGGATAATTCACCCCTCCACTTT

d_gene: TRBD1
j_gene: TRBJ2-3
abundance: -
v_gene: TRBV19
CDR3aa: CASSIGTPDRGSDTQYF
CDR3nt: TGTGCCAGTAGTATTGGAACTCCGGACAGGGGGTCAGATACGCAGTATTTT

d_gene: -
j_gene: TRBJ1-5
abundance: -
v_gene: TRBV4-3
CDR3aa: CASSQDSQVIGQPQHF
CDR3nt: TGCGCCAGCAGCCAAGACTCACAGGTGATCGGTCAGCCCCAGCATTTT

d_gene: TRBD2
j_gene: TRBJ2-3
abundance: -
v_gene: TRBV9
CDR3aa: CASSVSLAGGGSTDTQYF
CDR3nt: TGTGCCAGCAGCGTCAGTCTAGCGGGGGGCGGGAGCACAGATACGCAGTATTTT

d_gene: -
j_gene: TRBJ2-6
abundance: -
v_gene: TRBV19
CDR3aa: CASSLAGVGANVLTF
CDR3nt: TGTGCCAGTAGTTTGGCAGGGGTTGGGGCCAACGTCCTGACTTTC

d_gene: TRBD2
j_gene: TRBJ2-7
abundance: -
v_gene: TRBV28
CDR3aa: CASSGRSWSYEQYF
CDR3nt: TGTGCCAGTTCCGGGAGGAGTTGGTCCTACGAGCAGTACTTC

d_gene: TRBD1
j_gene: TRBJ1-2
abundance: -
v_gene: TRBV6-6
CDR3aa: CASSRQGTWQVANYGYTF
CDR3nt: TGTGCCAGCAGCCGACAGGGTACGTGGCAAGTAGCTAACTATGGCTACACCTTC

d_gene: TRBD1
j_gene: TRBJ2-3
abundance: -
v_gene: TRBV12-3/TRBV12-4
CDR3aa: CASVQGYDTQYF
CDR3nt: TGTGCCAGCGTACAGGGGTATGATACGCAGTATTTT

d_gene: TRBD2
j_gene: TRBJ2-1
abundance: -
v_gene: TRBV28
CDR3aa: CASSLLGASGSNEQFF
CDR3nt: TGTGCCAGCAGTTTATTGGGGGCTAGCGGGAGCAATGAGCAGTTCTTC

d_gene: -
j_gene: TRBJ2-7
abundance: -
v_gene: TRBV11-3
CDR3aa: CASSLVQTSYEQYF
CDR3nt: TGTGCCAGCAGCTTAGTACAAACCTCCTACGAGCAGTACTTC

d_gene: -
j_gene: TRBJ1-1
abundance: many
v_gene: TRBV12-3/TRBV12-4
CDR3aa: CASSKIQNTEAFF
CDR3nt: TGTGCCAGCAGCAAAATACAGAACACTGAAGCTTTCTTT

d_gene: TRBD1
j_gene: TRBJ1-2
abundance: -
v_gene: TRBV30
CDR3aa: CAWSPNRGSIYGYTF
CDR3nt: TGTGCCTGGAGCCCTAACAGGGGATCGATCTATGGCTACACCTTC

d_gene: -
j_gene: TRBJ1-2
abundance: -
v_gene: TRBV10-3
CDR3aa: CAISESINYGYTF
CDR3nt: TGTGCCATCAGTGAGAGCATTAACTATGGCTACACCTTC

d_gene: -
j_gene: TRBJ1-1
abundance: -
v_gene: TRBV6-4
CDR3aa: CASSARGDTEAFF
CDR3nt: TGTGCCAGCAGTGCCAGAGGAGACACTGAAGCTTTCTTT

d_gene: TRBD1
j_gene: TRBJ1-1
abundance: -
v_gene: TRBV6-5
CDR3aa: CASTATGNLVSEAFF
CDR3nt: TGTGCCAGCACCGCGACAGGGAATTTAGTCTCTGAAGCTTTCTTT

d_gene: TRBD2
j_gene: TRBJ2-7
abundance: -
v_gene: TRBV30
CDR3aa: CAWERESLYEQYF
CDR3nt: TGTGCCTGGGAGCGGGAGTCTCTCTACGAGCAGTACTTC

d_gene: TRBD1
j_gene: TRBJ1-6
abundance: -
v_gene: TRBV4-3
CDR3aa: CASSLDTSGQGSSPLHF
CDR3nt: TGCGCCAGCAGCCTAGACACTTCGGGACAGGGAAGCTCACCCCTCCACTTT

d_gene: TRBD1
j_gene: TRBJ1-5
abundance: -
v_gene: TRBV5-1
CDR3aa: CASSHGQAGQPQHF
CDR3nt: TGCGCCAGCAGTCATGGACAGGCAGGCCAGCCCCAGCATTTT

d_gene: -
j_gene: TRBJ1-1
abundance: -
v_gene: TRBV20-1
CDR3aa: CSGSDIAEAFF
CDR3nt: TGCAGTGGTAGTGATATCGCTGAAGCTTTCTTT

d_gene: -
j_gene: TRBJ1-2
abundance: -
v_gene: TRBV4-3
CDR3aa: CASSQGPANYGYTF
CDR3nt: TGCGCCAGCAGCCAAGGCCCAGCTAACTATGGCTACACCTTC

d_gene: TRBD1
j_gene: TRBJ2-7
abundance: -
v_gene: TRBV7-2
CDR3aa: CASSLGQGTPPWYF
CDR3nt: TGTGCCAGCAGCCTCGGACAGGGAACCCCACCCTGGTACTTC

d_gene: -
j_gene: TRBJ2-6
abundance: few
v_gene: TRBV2
CDR3aa: CASNDGGAGANVLTF
CDR3nt: TGTGCCAGCAACGACGGGGGAGCTGGGGCCAACGTCCTGACTTTC

d_gene: -
j_gene: TRBJ1-1
abundance: -
v_gene: TRBV6-5
CDR3aa: CASSYAGEAFF
CDR3nt: TGTGCCAGCAGTTACGCAGGTGAAGCTTTCTTT

d_gene: TRBD2
j_gene: TRBJ2-7
abundance: few
v_gene: TRBV4-1
CDR3aa: CASSQGLAGGYEQYF
CDR3nt: TGCGCCAGCAGCCAAGGACTAGCGGGGGGTTACGAGCAGTACTTC

d_gene: -
j_gene: TRBJ2-5
abundance: -
v_gene: TRBV28
CDR3aa: CASSWGGPQETQYF
CDR3nt: TGTGCCAGCAGTTGGGGGGGGCCCCAAGAGACCCAGTACTTC

d_gene: -
j_gene: TRBJ1-3
abundance: -
v_gene: TRBV30
CDR3aa: CAWSVSSGAAGNTIYF
CDR3nt: TGTGCCTGGAGTGTAAGTTCTGGGGCTGCTGGAAACACCATATATTTT

d_gene: TRBD1
j_gene: TRBJ2-7
abundance: -
v_gene: TRBV6-5
CDR3aa: CASRARTGYHEQYF
CDR3nt: TGTGCCAGCAGGGCCCGGACAGGGTACCACGAGCAGTACTTC

d_gene: -
j_gene: TRBJ1-4
abundance: once
v_gene: TRBV7-8
CDR3aa: CASSFRGAHNEKLFF
CDR3nt: TGTGCCAGCAGCTTTCGGGGGGCCCATAATGAAAAACTGTTTTTT

d_gene: -
j_gene: TRBJ2-7
abundance: -
v_gene: TRBV19
CDR3aa: CASSKDGVSSYEQYF
CDR3nt: TGTGCCAGTAGCAAGGACGGGGTAAGCTCCTACGAGCAGTACTTC

d_gene: TRBD2
j_gene: TRBJ2-7
abundance: -
v_gene: TRBV27
CDR3aa: CASSSNGLWTSRSYEQYF
CDR3nt: TGTGCCAGCAGCTCGAACGGGCTTTGGACTAGCAGGTCCTACGAGCAGTACTTC

d_gene: TRBD1
j_gene: TRBJ1-1
abundance: -
v_gene: TRBV6-2/TRBV6-3
CDR3aa: CASSSGTGVGYTEAFF
CDR3nt: TGTGCCAGCAGTTCCGGGACAGGGGTCGGGTACACTGAAGCTTTCTTT

d_gene: TRBD1
j_gene: TRBJ2-7
abundance: -
v_gene: TRBV30
CDR3aa: CAWSVQTGGLMYF
CDR3nt: TGTGCCTGGAGTGTACAGACAGGGGGCCTGATGTACTTC

d_gene: -
j_gene: TRBJ2-7
abundance: -
v_gene: TRBV5-1
CDR3aa: CASSPDSSGLEQYF
CDR3nt: TGCGCCAGCAGCCCGGACAGCTCCGGTCTCGAGCAGTACTTC

d_gene: -
j_gene: TRBJ1-2
abundance: -
v_gene: TRBV2
CDR3aa: CASSEEGLGDGYTF
CDR3nt: TGTGCCAGCAGTGAAGAGGGTTTAGGGGATGGCTACACCTTC

d_gene: -
j_gene: TRBJ1-2
abundance: -
v_gene: TRBV30
CDR3aa: CAWNPSGRPNYGYTF
CDR3nt: TGTGCCTGGAATCCCTCAGGTCGCCCTAACTATGGCTACACCTTC

d_gene: -
j_gene: TRBJ1-2
abundance: -
v_gene: TRBV24-1
CDR3aa: CATSARDADGYTF
CDR3nt: TGTGCCACCAGTGCGCGGGACGCCGATGGCTACACCTTC

d_gene: TRBD2
j_gene: TRBJ2-1
abundance: -
v_gene: TRBV19
CDR3aa: CASSMALAGAGEQFF
CDR3nt: TGTGCCAGTAGTATGGCCCTAGCGGGAGCGGGTGAGCAGTTCTTC

d_gene: -
j_gene: TRBJ2-7
abundance: -
v_gene: TRBV18
CDR3aa: CASSPLQQADYEQYF
CDR3nt: TGTGCCAGCTCACCACTTCAGCAGGCTGACTACGAGCAGTACTTC

d_gene: -
j_gene: TRBJ1-4
abundance: few
v_gene: TRBV5-4
CDR3aa: CASSRTAGIPTNEKLFF
CDR3nt: TGTGCCAGCAGCCGGACAGCGGGGATCCCAACTAATGAAAAACTGTTTTTT

d_gene: TRBD2
j_gene: TRBJ2-1
abundance: -
v_gene: TRBV6-6
CDR3aa: CASSPYLASSGSNEQFF
CDR3nt: TGTGCCAGCAGTCCATACCTGGCGTCTAGCGGGAGCAATGAGCAGTTCTTC